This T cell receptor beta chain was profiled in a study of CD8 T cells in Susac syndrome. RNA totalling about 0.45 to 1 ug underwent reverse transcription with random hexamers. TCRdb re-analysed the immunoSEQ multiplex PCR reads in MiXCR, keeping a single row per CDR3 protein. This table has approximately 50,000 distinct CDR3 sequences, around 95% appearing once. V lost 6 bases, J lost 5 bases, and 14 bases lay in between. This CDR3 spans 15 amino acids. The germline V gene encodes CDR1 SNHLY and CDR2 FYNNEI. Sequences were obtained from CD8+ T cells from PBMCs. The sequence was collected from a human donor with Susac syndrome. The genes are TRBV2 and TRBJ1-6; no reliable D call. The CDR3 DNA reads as TGTGCCAGCAGGCCAGTCGAAACTGATAATTCACCCCTCCACTTT. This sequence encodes CASRPVETDNSPLHF.